These T cell receptor beta chains were read from a single sample in a study of blood T cell repertoires in COVID-19. TCRdb keeps only in-frame clones here, not all; method: immunoSEQ multiplex PCR. The sample lists around 260,000 clones; around 84% were seen once. Sequencing was carried out using peripheral blood. The receptors stem from a man aged 55 to 70 with acute or convalescent COVID-19. CDR3s include the opening cysteine and the closing phenylalanine or tryptophan. D genes are given only for firm matches. Where a row states a size, it is once, few, many or the class of an expanded clone; other rows omit it.

>TRBJ1-1|-|-|TRBV12-2
TGTGCAAGTCGCCGGCTGGGGGACAGGGGGTTTTCTGGGAACACTGAAGCTTTCTTT
CASRRLGDRGFSGNTEAFF
>TRBJ2-1|-|TRBD2|TRBV6-5
TGTGCCAGCAGGACACTAGCGGCCACGTACAATGAGCAGTTCTTC
CASRTLAATYNEQFF
>TRBJ2-7|-|-|TRBV19
TGTGCCAGTAGTAACGGACAGGAGCAGTACTTC
CASSNGQEQYF
>TRBJ1-3|-|-|TRBV5-6
TGTGCCAGCAGCTCGAAACCCACAGGGCTTGACACCATATATTTT
CASSSKPTGLDTIYF
>TRBJ2-3|-|TRBD2|TRBV5-1
TGCGCCAGCAGACTGAGCGGGGCAGATACGCAGTATTTT
CASRLSGADTQYF
>TRBJ1-2|once|TRBD1|TRBV5-1
TGCGCCAGCAGCTCATTCACAGGGGGCGGCTATGGCTACACCTTC
CASSSFTGGGYGYTF
>TRBJ2-1|-|-|TRBV6-1
TGTGCCAGCGCACGAAAGGCGGATGAGCAGTTCTTC
CASARKADEQFF
>TRBJ2-1|once|TRBD2|TRBV7-3
TGTGCCAGCAGCGCACAACTAGCGGGCCACAATGAGCAGTTCTTC
CASSAQLAGHNEQFF
>TRBJ1-1|-|-|TRBV3-1/TRBV3-2
TGTGCCACGTCGGGGGTGAAAATGACTGAAGCTTTCTTT
CATSGVKMTEAFF
>TRBJ2-7|-|TRBD1|TRBV19
TGTGCCAGTAGCCACAGCCGGGACAGGGCCTACGAGCAGTACTTC
CASSHSRDRAYEQYF
>TRBJ2-2|-|-|TRBV3-1/TRBV3-2
TGTGCCAGCAGCCAAGATCTGCCGGGGGACACCGGGGAGCTGTTTTTT
CASSQDLPGDTGELFF
>TRBJ1-2|few|TRBD1|TRBV2
TGTGCCAGCAGGGGGACAGGGGGTCTATTTTATGGCTACACCTTC
CASRGTGGLFYGYTF
>TRBJ1-1|-|-|TRBV3-1/TRBV3-2
TGTGCCAGCAGCCAAACATCCGAGAACACTGAAGCTTTCTTT
CASSQTSENTEAFF
>TRBJ2-1|few|TRBD2|TRBV11-2
TGTGCCAGCAGCTTAGGCGGGAGCTCCTACAATGAGCAGTTCTTC
CASSLGGSSYNEQFF
>TRBJ2-3|-|TRBD2|TRBV4-1
TGCGCCAGCAGCCAGGGTAGCGGGGGGCCCCTCACAGATACGCAGTATTTT
CASSQGSGGPLTDTQYF
>TRBJ2-3|-|TRBD2|TRBV7-2
TGTGCCAGCAGCTGGCGGGGGGATCTCACAGATACGCAGTATTTT
CASSWRGDLTDTQYF
>TRBJ1-5|-|-|TRBV3-1/TRBV3-2
TGTGCCAGCAGCCAAACGGGTTATAGCAATCAGCCCCAGCATTTT
CASSQTGYSNQPQHF
>TRBJ2-6|-|-|TRBV19
TGTGCCAGTAGTGCAGGGGACTCTGGGGCCAACGTCCTGACTTTC
CASSAGDSGANVLTF
>TRBJ2-2|once|-|TRBV15
TGTGCCACCAGCAGCTTTTTAGGGGGGAACACCGGGGAGCTGTTTTTT
CATSSFLGGNTGELFF
>TRBJ1-1|-|-|TRBV27
TGTGCCAGCAGTTCCCCACCACAGGGTGGGGGCACTGAAGCTTTCTTT
CASSSPPQGGGTEAFF
>TRBJ2-3|-|TRBD2|TRBV29-1
TGCAGCGTTGCATCTCCTGGACTAGCGGGAGATGTAGATACGCAGTATTTT
CSVASPGLAGDVDTQYF
>TRBJ2-1|-|-|TRBV4-2
TGTGCCAGCAGCCAAGAGAGTTATGAGCAGTTCTTC
CASSQESYEQFF
>TRBJ2-7|-|TRBD2|TRBV9
TGTGCCAGCAGCGCGGGGGGAGAGGCCTACGAGCAGTACTTC
CASSAGGEAYEQYF
>TRBJ2-7|-|-|TRBV18
TGTGCCAGCTCACCAGAGGGAAAGGAGCAGTACTTC
CASSPEGKEQYF
>TRBJ1-4|-|-|TRBV7-3
TGTGCCAGCAGCTCCGGACAGTCAACTAATGAAAAACTGTTTTTT
CASSSGQSTNEKLFF
>TRBJ2-1|-|TRBD2|TRBV11-2
TGTGCCAGCAGCTCTCTGATTAGCGGGAGTCGTAGAAATGAGCAGTTCTTC
CASSSLISGSRRNEQFF
>TRBJ2-1|-|-|TRBV7-2
TGTGCCAGCAGCTCGAGGGGGTCCTCCTACAATGAGCAGTTCTTC
CASSSRGSSYNEQFF
>TRBJ1-2|-|-|TRBV15
TGTGCCACCAGCAGAACGGACAAGCTAATCTATGGCTACACCTTC
CATSRTDKLIYGYTF
>TRBJ1-2|-|TRBD1|TRBV7-2
TGTGCCAGCAGCTTAGTTATGGACAGGGGGGATGGCTACACCTTC
CASSLVMDRGDGYTF
>TRBJ1-4|-|TRBD1|TRBV6-6
TGTGCCAGCAGCACACAGGGGTCTGGGGAAAAACTGTTTTTT
CASSTQGSGEKLFF
>TRBJ2-7|-|-|TRBV7-2
TGTGCCAGCAGCGGGCCCCGCGTCAGCGGAAGCTACGAGCAGTACTTC
CASSGPRVSGSYEQYF
>TRBJ1-6|-|TRBD1|TRBV6-1
TGTGCCAGCAGTGAAATCACAGGGGAAAATTCACCCCTCCACTTT
CASSEITGENSPLHF
>TRBJ1-6|-|-|TRBV6-1
TGTGCCAGCAGTGAGTCTTTGCGAGGGAATTCACCCCTCCACTTT
CASSESLRGNSPLHF
>TRBJ2-7|once|TRBD1|TRBV6-1
TGTGCCAGCAGTGAACACAGGGGCTACGAGCAGTACTTC
CASSEHRGYEQYF
>TRBJ1-2|-|TRBD1|TRBV27
TGTGCCAGCAGTCCGTGGGGGACAGGGGAAAGCTATGGCTACACCTTC
CASSPWGTGESYGYTF
>TRBJ2-2|few|TRBD2|TRBV10-3
TGTGCCATCAGTGACGCTAGCGGGAGGGCCGTCGGGGAGCTGTTTTTT
CAISDASGRAVGELFF
>TRBJ1-4|large|TRBD1|TRBV6-5
TGTGCCAGCAGATTGGGACAGGGAGGCGAAAAACTGTTTTTT
CASRLGQGGEKLFF
>TRBJ2-2|few|TRBD1|TRBV24-1
TGTGCCACCAGTGATCCGGGACAGGGCCGGCCCGGGGAGCTGTTTTTT
CATSDPGQGRPGELFF
>TRBJ1-4|-|TRBD1|TRBV10-3
TGTGCCATCAAAGAGGCAGGGGGCGAAAAACTGTTTTTT
CAIKEAGGEKLFF
>TRBJ2-5|-|-|TRBV6-2/TRBV6-3
TGTGCCAGCAGTCCCAGGGAGACCCAGTACTTC
CASSPRETQYF
>TRBJ2-3|-|TRBD2|TRBV7-9
TGTGCCAGCAGCATGGGACTAGCGACTACTAGCACAGATACGCAGTATTTT
CASSMGLATTSTDTQYF
>TRBJ2-7|-|TRBD2|TRBV28
TGTGCCACCAACCTCGGACTAGCGGGATCACGATACGAGCAGTACTTC
CATNLGLAGSRYEQYF
>TRBJ2-1|-|-|TRBV7-3
TGTGCCAGAGGCGGGGTACCCGACTACAATGAGCAGTTCTTC
CARGGVPDYNEQFF